The T cell receptor beta chain under discussion was sequenced for a study of shared clonotypes between healthy human individuals (dated by TCRdb to about 2020). The study in broad terms: Two women and a few men aged 18 to 49 years were included in the cohort. For each donor, three plates each were used for CD4 naive and CD4 memory, two plates were used for CD8 naive, and one plate was used for CD8 memory. The study deeply sequenced blood TCR repertoires of five healthy adults to estimate repertoire size and the extent of clonotype sharing between individuals. To increase sequencing depth and limit assay-specific biases, TCR repertoire library preparation and sequencing were carried out by different laboratories using diverse techniques. Each donor's leukapheresis produced roughly between roughly 0.94 and 9.5 billion PBMCs.

The paper's findings and limits, for the study overall: The small number of donors limited the genetic and exposure-history diversity represented. Sharing across several donors was observed for around 4.8% of naive CD4, 3% to 4% of naive CD8, 2% to 2.5% of memory CD4, and about 0.4% of memory CD8 clonotypes. Larger estimated clonotype richness was generally found for naive subsets than for memory subsets. Pairwise subsampling led to the expectation that sequencing depth would affect the degree of clonotype sharing among donors. Compared with non-shared clonotypes, the clonotypes found in all four sorted-subset donors had higher generation probabilities. Sampling was restricted to blood, and TCR repertoires in tissue are likely to differ from TCR repertoires in blood. Incomplete sequencing was indicated by rarefaction of sorted-subset datasets, despite the large sequencing depth.

TCR CDR3 regions were amplified from genomic DNA by multiplex PCR using the deep immunoSEQ assay. For each cell subset, the extracted genomic DNA was distributed evenly across all wells of several immunoSEQ 96-well plates, and each plate served as one replicate. For sorted subsets, each replicate PCR was loaded with 200 to 250 ng genomic DNA, equivalent to 30,000 or so T cell genomes. Purified libraries were quantified with a Qubit 3.0 fluorometer, sized on a Bioanalyzer 2100, and re-quantified with the KAPA Library Quantification kit. Every immunoSEQ 96-well plate was sequenced on a separate single-read 150-cycle Illumina NextSeq 550 flow cell. On the study's bioinformatics: Because the immunoSEQ output held only junctional sequences and lacked quality scores, the filtering could not match the filtering applied to full-length reads. To assign V/J genes and CDR3, sequences were annotated using PyIR, a Python wrapper for IgBLAST v1.9, with IMGT germline references. Any read was removed if the V/J assignment was weak (E-value above 1e-6), the CDR3 was missing, or the read contained stop codons, out-of-frame junctions, or ambiguous translated residues. V3J clonotypes were defined as sequences sharing an identical inferred V gene, J gene, and CDR3 amino acid sequence. Percentage overlap between repertoires was calculated by dividing the number of shared unique clonotypes by the size of the smaller repertoire. Three approaches were used to assess repertoire richness: RTK rarefaction, the Chao1 estimator, and Recon v2.1 estimates of unobserved clonotypes. OLGA was used to compute generation probabilities for all TCRbeta clonotypes that the gDNA method yielded from a few donors. TCRdb provides this immuneACCESS table in a form limited to in-frame rearrangements. Some clones are lacking; in checked studies, under half of them reflect an unresolved V gene, and why the rest are absent is not known. D and trimming were read from the DNA, whereas the V and J calls and clone size are those reported in that table. This sample holds 2 million to 2.5 million clones; 80% to 95% were observed only once. The ten largest clonotypes hold 0.37% of the sample.

As encoded in the germline V gene, CDR1 is SQVTM while CDR2 is ANQGSEA. A distance of 13 bases separates the germline ends of V and J, which lose 4 bases and 4 bases respectively. The CDR3 numbers 13 residues from cysteine through phenylalanine. Just CDR3 DNA is preserved here, 39 bases in frame from base 1. Healthy HIV-negative adults with no recently reported acute infections or vaccinations were included as donors. Only Caucasian adults living in Nashville, Tennessee, USA were represented among the donors. Magnetic negative selection was used to enrich CD4+ T cells, after which naive cells were positively selected on CD45RA and the negative fraction became the memory subset. Blood was obtained by leukapheresis, after which PBMCs were separated by Ficoll-Histopaque density gradient centrifugation and cryopreserved in liquid nitrogen vapor phase. Analytical flow cytometry was used to check the purity and quantity of every magnetically sorted T cell population. From each sorted fraction, genomic DNA was isolated and quantified by UV absorbance on a Nanodrop 2000c.

Remarks on this clone: Its antigen is still unknown. Qualities for individual bases were not recorded, and no much larger clone is one base off.

Sequencing was carried out using naive CD4+ T cells from PBMCs. The label giving this sample's cell subset or site can be read as: CD45RA+ positively selected. This receptor was obtained from a man younger than 30 in good health. Some clones in this sample may be carry-over from other donors' samples. The chain employs TRBV29-1 and TRBJ2-5, with TRBD2 as a weak D call on 5 bases. The bases read TGCAGCGTTGGAAGGTCCCGGGGAGAGACCCAGTACTTC. This is translated as CSVGRSRGETQYF.